The 17 T cell receptor delta chains listed next were all sequenced from one sample in a study of gamma-delta T cells after stem cell transplantation. TCRdb re-called the RT-PCR reads through CATT. Here the sample spans under 550 delta-chain clones, around two fifths being singletons. Sequenced material: gamma-delta T cells. The receptors originated from a human donor. It is not recorded whose cells these are; they may come from a transplant donor.

The V and J genes are TRDV2 and TRDJ1; 13 bases align to TRDD3. The CDR3 spans 22 residues. Looked up from germline, CDR1 is GEAIGNYY and CDR2 is EKD. The V and J ends lost 1 base and 0 bases, in that order; junction bases with no gene match: 19. CDR3 protein: CACDTLAYWGIRERRDTDKLIF. As DNA, the CDR3 is TGTGCCTGTGACACTCTGGCCTACTGGGGGATACGGGAACGGCGGGACACCGATAAACTCATCTTT.

This clone rates as large. The chain carries TRDV1 and TRDJ1; tentative D call: TRDD3 (6 bases). Germline CDR1 is TSWWSYY and CDR2 is QGS. The CDR3 sequence is 19 residues long. V lost 0 bases to trimming and J lost 0 bases, with 20 bases between them. The CDR3 sequence: CALGELGEAPLQDTDKLIF. CDR3 in DNA: TGTGCTCTTGGGGAACTGGGGGAGGCCCCCCTTCAAGACACCGATAAACTCATCTTT.

About this clone itself: This DNA's translation differs at residue 12 from TCRdb's protein, which comes from a much larger clone; a read error is likely, and the protein shown is translated from the DNA. CDR3 region: CAFRPTFTYLWCTDKLIF. The CDR3 DNA is TGTGCCTTTCGACCCACCTTTACCTACTTATGGTGCACCGATAAACTCATCTTT. The rearrangement links TRDV3 to TRDJ1, with a weak D call TRDD2 (5 bases). The CDR3 is made up of 18 amino acids. Per the germline V gene, CDR1 is TVYSNPD and CDR2 is GDNSRS (reference sequence). The V end was cut by 2 bases, the J end by 1 base, with 26 bases between.

About this clone: A far larger clone is a single base away, which makes a read error likely. The gene calls are TRDV3 and TRDJ1; 13 nucleotides match TRDD3. Germline V gives CDR1 TVYSNPD, CDR2 GDNSRS (reference sequence). This CDR3 has 22 amino acids. CDR3 amino acids: CASGLDPSTGGYDWTDTDKPIF. CDR3 in DNA: TGTGCCTCGGGGCTTGACCCTAGTACTGGGGGATACGATTGGACGGACACCGATAAACCCATCTTT. The full variable domain, its missing parts supplied by reference TRDV3 and TRDJ1, is CDKVTQSSPDQTVASGSEVVLLCTYDTVYSNPDLFWYRIRPDYSFQFVFYGDNSRSEGADFTQGRFSVKHILTQKAFHLVISPVRTEDSATYYCASGLDPSTGGYDWTDTDKPIFGKGTRVTVEP.

By share, this clone counts as hyperexpanded. The chain recombines TRDV2 with TRDJ1; 12 nucleotides match TRDD3. Germline CDR1 is GEAIGNYY and CDR2 is EKD. V lost 3 bases and J lost 6; bases outside the gene matches: 10. CDR3 size: 16 residues. The CDR3 here is CACDPILGDTPNKLIF. The CDR3 DNA sequence: TGTGCCTGTGACCCAATACTGGGGGATACCCCGAATAAACTCATCTTT.

A few counts support this clone. A far larger clone is off by one base, so a read error is likely. V usage is TRDV3 and J usage is TRDJ1; 7 bases align to TRDD3. The V gene end was trimmed by 0 bases and the J gene end by 3 bases; junction bases not matched to a gene: 7. This CDR3 has 14 amino acids. From germline, CDR1 is TVYSNPD and CDR2 GDNSRS (reference sequence). This chain's CDR3 is CAFSGDNHADKLIF. The CDR3 nucleotides read TGTGCCTTTAGTGGGGATAACCACGCCGATAAACTCATCTTT.

Only a few counts were recorded for this clone. This is likely an artifact of a read error, given a far larger clone one base away. The same CDR3 is also encoded by other DNA sequences in this sample. The V gene is TRDV2, the J gene TRDJ1, with 13 bases lining up with TRDD3. The CDR3 contains 18 residues. CDR1 GEAIGNYY and CDR2 EKD come from the germline V gene. The trim removed 3 bases at V and 0 bases at J, leaving 9 bases unmatched. CDR3 amino acids: CACDSLLGDTEYTDKLIF. The CDR3, as DNA: TGTGCCTGTGACTCCTTACTGGGGGATACGGAGTACACCGATAAACTCATCTTT.

Turning to this clone: The mismatch at residue 7 between this DNA's translation and the TCRdb protein of a much larger clone likely reflects a read error; the protein shown is translated from the DNA. The rearrangement links TRDV2 to TRDJ1, with D uncertain. Deletions cut 9 bases from V and 0 bases from J, with 16 bases between. The CDR3 length is 14 residues. Per germline, CDR1 GEAIGNYY and CDR2 EKD. CDR3: CAITELENTDKLIF. DNA of the CDR3: TGTGCCATCACCGAGCTCGAGAACACCGATAAACTCATCTTT.

Remarks on this clone: Since a far larger clone is one base different, this is likely a read error. This rearrangement joins TRDV1 to TRDJ1; 9 nucleotides match TRDD3. Germline CDR1 TSWWSYY, CDR2 QGS. The CDR3 is 26 residues long. The V gene end was trimmed by 1 base and the J gene end by 4 bases; junction bases not matched to a gene: 37. The CDR3 loop reads CALGEPRRLPYVWSTWGILYIDKLIF. CDR3 coding DNA: TGTGCTCTTGGGGAACCCCGCCGGCTTCCCTACGTTTGGAGTACCTGGGGGATTCTGTACATCGATAAACTCATCTTT.

This clone is judged medium-sized. The genes are TRDV1 and TRDJ1, with D perhaps TRDD2 or TRDD3 (6 bases each). V lost 2 bases and J 0 bases, leaving 34 bases between the germline ends. CDR3 length equals 23 residues. CDR1 is TSWWSYY, CDR2 QGS, per germline. The CDR3 DNA sequence: TGTGCTCTTGGGGAAAACCGACCCTTCCGCAGGGCGGGGGAGCCACTGTACACCGATAAACTCATCTTT. Translation gives CALGENRPFRRAGEPLYTDKLIF.

This clone was detected only once. The V and J genes are TRDV2 and TRDJ1; D is perhaps TRDD3 (6 bases). CDR1 and CDR2 (germline): GEAIGNYY, EKD. The CDR3 covers 20 residues. V gave up 0 bases and J gave up 0 bases, with 25 bases separating them. For the CDR3, the DNA is TGTGCCTGTGACACCATGTCATCTCCGGGGGGAACGGAGTACACCGATAAACTCATCTTT. Translation gives CACDTMSSPGGTEYTDKLIF.

This clone is classed as medium-sized. This likely came from a read error, as a far larger clone is one base away. This chain links TRDV1 with TRDJ1; 11 bases are shared with TRDD3. Germline lookup yields CDR1 TSWWSYY and CDR2 QGS. The CDR3 runs 21 residues. The trim removed 0 bases at V and 8 bases at J, leaving 23 bases unmatched. In DNA, the CDR3 is TGTGCTCTTGGGGAACTCGCCCTACCGGGTATTGCGCTGGGGGATACAGGCAAACTCATCTTT. This codes for CALGELALPGIALGDTGKLIF.

Remarks on this clone: A far larger clone is one base from this, pointing to a likely read error. This chain links TRDV2 with TRDJ1; possibly TRDD2 for D (5 bases). The V gene's germline CDR1 is GEAIGNYY and CDR2 EKD. V lost 0 bases to trimming and J lost 3 bases, with 19 bases between them. The CDR3 covers 17 residues. In DNA, the CDR3 is TGTGCCTGTGACACCGTAGGGGCCTTCTACGGAGCCGATAAACTCATCTTT. It specifies CACDTVGAFYGADKLIF.

This clone is labeled medium-sized (0.01 to 0.1%). V and J are TRDV1 and TRDJ1, with TRDD3 matching 7 bases. CDR1 is TSWWSYY and CDR2 is QGS in the germline V gene. The CDR3 is made up of 27 amino acids. V shed 3 bases, J shed 2 bases, and the junction held 42 bases outside the gene matches. CDR3 DNA sequence: TGTGCTCTTGGGGATCCTATCCACGATTTTTGGGCGGTACTGGGGCTCCAAAATCGCTTCGGGACCGATAAACTCATCTTT. This gives the protein CALGDPIHDFWAVLGLQNRFGTDKLIF.

This clone counts as large. With a much larger clone just one base away, this may be a read error. This chain uses TRDV3 with TRDJ1; TRDD3 matches at 7 bases. Germline CDR1 TVYSNPD, CDR2 GDNSRS (reference sequence). The length of the CDR3 is 14 residues. The CDR3 reads CALSGDNHTDKLIF. DNA of the CDR3: TGTGCCCTTAGTGGGGATAACCACACCGATAAACTCATCTTT.

With respect to this clone: A far bigger clonotype differs at one base, so this is likely a read error. V is TRDV2 and J is TRDJ1, with D uncertain. The CDR3 contains 17 residues. The germline V gene has CDR1 GEAIGNYY and CDR2 EKD. The CDR3 region has the DNA TGTGCCTGTGACACCGTAGGGGTCTTCTACGGAGCCGATAAACCCATCTTT. Its translation: CACDTVGVFYGADKPIF.

In its sample, this clone was seen a few times. This sequence joins TRDV1 and TRDJ1, with D perhaps assigned TRDD2 or TRDD3 (6 bases each). The CDR3 loop spans 23 amino acids. Germline V gives CDR1 TSWWSYY, CDR2 QGS. Deletions cut 2 bases from V and 3 bases from J, with 37 bases between. CDR3 residues: CALGENRPFRRAGEPLYADKLIF. CDR3 nucleotides: TGTGCTCTTGGGGAAAACCGACCCTTCCGCAGGGCGGGGGAGCCACTGTACGCCGATAAACTCATCTTT.